Listed below are T cell receptor beta chains from one sample, sequenced in a study of control samples from healthy donors and cancer patients. Sequencing was performed with immunoSEQ multiplex PCR; in TCRdb, only in-frame clones are kept and a portion is missing. The table lists around 22,000 clones, 75% to 90% of them singletons. The sequenced sample consisted of PBMCs. These receptors originate from a man aged 55 to 70 with head and neck cancer. The CDR3 runs from the conserved cysteine through the conserved F or W. Each record gives: D gene, clone size, J gene, V gene, CDR3 protein, CDR3 DNA. The D gene is left open where the match is weak. Size tells how often a clone was seen (once, few, many) or the class of an expanded clone, and some rows leave it out.

D: TRBD2
size: -
J: TRBJ2-3
V: TRBV9
CDR3: CASSVEGTSGRGTQYF
DNA: TGTGCCAGCAGCGTAGAAGGGACTAGCGGGAGGGGCACGCAGTATTTT

D: TRBD2
size: -
J: TRBJ2-5
V: TRBV7-7
CDR3: CASSLAWGGEETQYF
DNA: TGTGCTAGCAGCTTAGCATGGGGGGGAGAAGAGACCCAGTACTTC

D: -
size: hyperexpanded
J: TRBJ2-3
V: TRBV6-2/TRBV6-3
CDR3: CASSYPDTQYF
DNA: TGTGCCAGCAGTTACCCAGATACGCAGTATTTT

D: -
size: -
J: TRBJ2-1
V: TRBV5-4
CDR3: CASSVGGEYNEQFF
DNA: TGTGCCAGCAGCGTAGGGGGGGAGTACAATGAGCAGTTCTTC

D: -
size: -
J: TRBJ1-3
V: TRBV2
CDR3: CASSEDNFYSGNTIYF
DNA: TGTGCCAGCAGTGAAGACAACTTCTACTCTGGAAACACCATATATTTT

D: -
size: -
J: TRBJ2-1
V: TRBV6-2/TRBV6-3
CDR3: CASSQRARSYNEQFF
DNA: TGTGCCAGCAGCCAGCGGGCCCGCTCCTACAATGAGCAGTTCTTC

D: TRBD2
size: -
J: TRBJ2-3
V: TRBV11-2
CDR3: CASSSGLAGADTQYF
DNA: TGTGCCAGCAGCTCTGGACTAGCGGGAGCAGATACGCAGTATTTT

D: -
size: -
J: TRBJ2-1
V: TRBV6-4
CDR3: CASTPSVGLGYNEQFF
DNA: TGTGCCAGCACCCCAAGCGTGGGACTCGGCTACAATGAGCAGTTCTTC

D: -
size: -
J: TRBJ2-1
V: TRBV7-9
CDR3: CASSHVRGRVNEQFF
DNA: TGTGCCAGCAGTCACGTGAGAGGGCGGGTCAATGAGCAGTTCTTC

D: -
size: -
J: TRBJ1-2
V: TRBV9
CDR3: CASSVGQNYGYTF
DNA: TGTGCCAGCAGCGTAGGACAGAACTATGGCTACACCTTC

D: -
size: few
J: TRBJ1-5
V: TRBV28
CDR3: CASSLPLGVDQPQHF
DNA: TGTGCCAGCAGTTTACCCCTGGGGGTGGATCAGCCCCAGCATTTT

D: TRBD2
size: few
J: TRBJ2-3
V: TRBV29-1
CDR3: CSVGTSGIAADTQYF
DNA: TGCAGCGTTGGGACTAGCGGGATCGCAGCAGATACGCAGTATTTT

D: TRBD1
size: -
J: TRBJ1-1
V: TRBV3-1/TRBV3-2
CDR3: CASRGQAANTEAFF
DNA: TGTGCAAGTAGGGGACAGGCGGCGAACACTGAAGCTTTCTTT

D: TRBD1
size: -
J: TRBJ2-7
V: TRBV5-4
CDR3: CASSRDRGYEQYF
DNA: TGTGCCAGCAGCCGGGACAGGGGCTACGAGCAGTACTTC

D: TRBD1
size: -
J: TRBJ1-6
V: TRBV7-9
CDR3: CASSPGQGRGSPLHF
DNA: TGTGCCAGCAGCCCCGGACAGGGGAGAGGTTCACCCCTCCACTTT

D: -
size: -
J: TRBJ1-2
V: TRBV11-2
CDR3: CASSLGARRGGRYGYTF
DNA: TGTGCCAGCAGCTTGGGGGCGCGGAGAGGGGGAAGGTATGGCTACACCTTC

D: TRBD1
size: -
J: TRBJ2-5
V: TRBV5-1
CDR3: CASWDRGSEETQYF
DNA: TGCGCCAGCTGGGACAGGGGGAGTGAAGAGACCCAGTACTTC

D: TRBD2
size: -
J: TRBJ2-1
V: TRBV5-1
CDR3: CASSLSAGGNEQFF
DNA: TGCGCCAGCAGCTTGTCCGCGGGAGGCAATGAGCAGTTCTTC

D: -
size: -
J: TRBJ2-6
V: TRBV6-6
CDR3: CASWGTGANVLTF
DNA: TGTGCCAGCTGGGGTACTGGGGCCAACGTCCTGACTTTC

D: -
size: -
J: TRBJ2-5
V: TRBV5-1
CDR3: CASSLEGEETQYF
DNA: TGCGCCAGCAGCTTGGAGGGGGAAGAGACCCAGTACTTC

D: TRBD1
size: -
J: TRBJ2-5
V: TRBV10-1
CDR3: CASSVFPETGEWETQYF
DNA: TGCGCCAGCAGTGTTTTTCCCGAGACAGGGGAGTGGGAGACCCAGTACTTC

D: -
size: -
J: TRBJ2-2
V: TRBV21-1
CDR3: CAIIGGQSTGELFF
DNA: TGTGCCATTATTGGGGGACAAAGCACCGGGGAGCTGTTTTTT

D: TRBD2
size: few
J: TRBJ2-3
V: TRBV4-1
CDR3: CASSQDAGTSGRTQYF
DNA: TGCGCCAGCAGCCAAGATGCCGGGACTAGCGGCCGTACGCAGTATTTT

D: TRBD1
size: -
J: TRBJ2-3
V: TRBV27
CDR3: CASSLSLLTGGYTDTQYF
DNA: TGTGCCAGCAGTTTATCGCTCCTGACAGGGGGGTACACAGATACGCAGTATTTT

D: -
size: -
J: TRBJ1-2
V: TRBV9
CDR3: CASSVDGRANYGYTF
DNA: TGTGCCAGCAGCGTAGATGGCAGGGCTAACTATGGCTACACCTTC

D: TRBD1
size: -
J: TRBJ2-3
V: TRBV5-1
CDR3: CASSGQGGISTDTQYF
DNA: TGCGCCAGCAGCGGACAGGGGGGCATCAGCACAGATACGCAGTATTTT

D: TRBD1
size: once
J: TRBJ1-5
V: TRBV18
CDR3: CASSPTGNSNQPQHF
DNA: TGTGCCAGCTCGCCGACAGGGAATAGCAATCAGCCCCAGCATTTT

D: TRBD1
size: few
J: TRBJ2-1
V: TRBV19
CDR3: CATSDRGGEQFF
DNA: TGTGCCACCTCGGACAGGGGAGGTGAGCAGTTCTTC

D: -
size: -
J: TRBJ1-5
V: TRBV21-1
CDR3: CASSKRAGQINQPQHF
DNA: TGTGCCAGCAGCAAAAGGGCCGGACAGATAAATCAGCCCCAGCATTTT

D: TRBD1
size: -
J: TRBJ2-6
V: TRBV30
CDR3: CAWRPPGQGAWGANVLTF
DNA: TGTGCCTGGAGGCCCCCGGGACAGGGGGCGTGGGGGGCCAACGTCCTGACTTTC

D: -
size: -
J: TRBJ2-7
V: TRBV3-1/TRBV3-2
CDR3: CASSRTAATYEQYF
DNA: TGTGCCAGCAGCCGGACGGCAGCTACCTACGAGCAGTACTTC

D: -
size: once
J: TRBJ2-2
V: TRBV4-1
CDR3: CASSQDVKVHTGELFF
DNA: TGCGCCAGCAGCCAAGATGTGAAGGTGCACACCGGGGAGCTGTTTTTT

D: -
size: -
J: TRBJ1-3
V: TRBV5-5
CDR3: CASSLAGVGGNTIYF
DNA: TGTGCCAGCAGCTTGGCAGGGGTCGGTGGAAACACCATATATTTT

D: -
size: -
J: TRBJ1-1
V: TRBV5-1
CDR3: CASSFMQNTEAFF
DNA: TGCGCCAGCAGCTTTATGCAGAACACTGAAGCTTTCTTT

D: -
size: -
J: TRBJ2-1
V: TRBV3-1/TRBV3-2
CDR3: CASSPVREINEQFF
DNA: TGTGCCAGCAGCCCCGTCCGGGAGATCAATGAGCAGTTCTTC

D: TRBD1
size: -
J: TRBJ2-2
V: TRBV6-2/TRBV6-3
CDR3: CASSPLTGFTGELFF
DNA: TGTGCCAGCAGTCCGTTGACAGGGTTCACCGGGGAGCTGTTTTTT

D: TRBD2
size: -
J: TRBJ2-1
V: TRBV6-5
CDR3: CASSYLAVSYNEQFF
DNA: TGTGCCAGCAGTTATCTAGCGGTGTCCTACAATGAGCAGTTCTTC

D: -
size: -
J: TRBJ1-2
V: TRBV6-5
CDR3: CASAPSGLNYGYTF
DNA: TGTGCCAGCGCCCCGAGTGGGCTAAACTATGGCTACACCTTC

D: TRBD2
size: -
J: TRBJ2-1
V: TRBV30
CDR3: CAWSEFAGGYNEQFF
DNA: TGTGCCTGGAGTGAATTTGCGGGGGGCTACAATGAGCAGTTCTTC

D: TRBD2
size: -
J: TRBJ2-2
V: TRBV2
CDR3: CASSERLAGGAGELFF
DNA: TGTGCCAGCAGTGAACGACTAGCGGGAGGGGCCGGGGAGCTGTTTTTT

D: -
size: -
J: TRBJ1-2
V: TRBV5-3
CDR3: CARTLKLRTAYYGYTF
DNA: TGTGCCAGAACCCTTAAATTGCGGACAGCTTATTATGGCTACACCTTC

D: -
size: -
J: TRBJ1-5
V: TRBV3-1/TRBV3-2
CDR3: CASSLSLGAAEPQHF
DNA: TGTGCCAGCAGTCTTTCCTTGGGGGCGGCTGAGCCCCAGCATTTT

D: -
size: few
J: TRBJ1-4
V: TRBV6-5
CDR3: CASSYRVLGEKLFF
DNA: TGTGCCAGCAGTTACAGGGTGTTGGGGGAAAAACTGTTTTTT

D: -
size: -
J: TRBJ2-2
V: TRBV5-1
CDR3: CASSLDQRGTYTGELFF
DNA: TGCGCCAGCAGCTTGGACCAGAGGGGGACTTACACCGGGGAGCTGTTTTTT

D: -
size: once
J: TRBJ1-4
V: TRBV11-2
CDR3: CASSFHEKLFF
DNA: TGTGCCAGCAGCTTCCATGAAAAACTGTTTTTT

D: -
size: -
J: TRBJ1-1
V: TRBV11-2
CDR3: CASSLVPENTEAFF
DNA: TGTGCCAGCAGCTTAGTTCCAGAGAACACTGAAGCTTTCTTT

D: -
size: -
J: TRBJ1-5
V: TRBV6-6
CDR3: CASSPFGPYNQPQHF
DNA: TGTGCCAGCAGTCCTTTTGGACCCTACAATCAGCCCCAGCATTTT

D: -
size: once
J: TRBJ1-5
V: TRBV5-1
CDR3: CASSLDSNQPQHF
DNA: TGCGCCAGCAGCTTGGACAGCAATCAGCCCCAGCATTTT

D: -
size: -
J: TRBJ1-2
V: TRBV5-6
CDR3: CASSQSWTENYGYTF
DNA: TGTGCCAGCAGCCAAAGCTGGACGGAAAACTATGGCTACACCTTC

D: TRBD2
size: -
J: TRBJ2-3
V: TRBV6-6
CDR3: CASSRLAGTSTDTQYF
DNA: TGTGCCAGCAGTAGACTAGCGGGGACTAGCACAGATACGCAGTATTTT

D: -
size: -
J: TRBJ2-1
V: TRBV6-4
CDR3: CASSSGWENEQFF
DNA: TGTGCCAGCAGTTCCGGTTGGGAGAATGAGCAGTTCTTC

D: TRBD1
size: medium-sized
J: TRBJ1-4
V: TRBV28
CDR3: CASSRGQRREKLFF
DNA: TGTGCCAGCAGCCGGGGACAGAGGAGGGAAAAACTGTTTTTT

D: -
size: -
J: TRBJ2-3
V: TRBV27
CDR3: CASSLSIGPTDTQYF
DNA: TGTGCCAGCAGTTTATCTATAGGGCCCACAGATACGCAGTATTTT

D: TRBD1
size: -
J: TRBJ1-1
V: TRBV6-5
CDR3: CASRSPGQGGTEAFF
DNA: TGTGCCAGCAGGTCCCCGGGACAGGGAGGTACTGAAGCTTTCTTT

D: -
size: -
J: TRBJ1-2
V: TRBV3-1/TRBV3-2
CDR3: CASGETFYTF
DNA: TGTGCCAGCGGAGAGACCTTCTACACCTTC

D: -
size: -
J: TRBJ1-1
V: TRBV7-9
CDR3: CASSQGWAEAFF
DNA: TGTGCCAGCAGCCAAGGGTGGGCTGAAGCTTTCTTT

D: TRBD2
size: -
J: TRBJ2-5
V: TRBV4-1
CDR3: CASSQERTSGRETQYF
DNA: TGCGCCAGCAGCCAAGAGCGGACTAGCGGGAGAGAGACCCAGTACTTC